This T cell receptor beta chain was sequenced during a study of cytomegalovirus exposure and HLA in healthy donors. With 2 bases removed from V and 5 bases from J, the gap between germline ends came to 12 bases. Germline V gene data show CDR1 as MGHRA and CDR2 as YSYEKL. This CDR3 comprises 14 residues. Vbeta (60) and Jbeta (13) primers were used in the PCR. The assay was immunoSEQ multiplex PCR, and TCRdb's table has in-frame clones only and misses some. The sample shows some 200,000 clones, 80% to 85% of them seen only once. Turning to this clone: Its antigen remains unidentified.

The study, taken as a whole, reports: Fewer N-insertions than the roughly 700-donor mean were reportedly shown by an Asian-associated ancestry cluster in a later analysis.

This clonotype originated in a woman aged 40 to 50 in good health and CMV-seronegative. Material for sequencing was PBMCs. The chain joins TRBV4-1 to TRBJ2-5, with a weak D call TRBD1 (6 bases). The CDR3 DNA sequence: TGCGCCAGCAGCCAAACAGGGTCGGGGGAGACCCAGTACTTC. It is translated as CASSQTGSGETQYF.